This T cell receptor beta chain was identified in a study of cytomegalovirus exposure and HLA in healthy donors. The PCR contained 60 Vbeta and 13 Jbeta primers. Data came from immunoSEQ multiplex PCR; TCRdb stores just in-frame clones and leaves some out. The sample has about 130,000 clones; about 82% are singletons. The junction had 9 bases not matched to a gene; V was cut back by 5 bases and J by 4 bases. The germline gives CDR1 SEHNR, CDR2 FQNEAQ (reference sequence). The CDR3 is 15 residues long. Sequencing was done on a sample of PBMCs. This rearrangement joins TRBV7-9 to TRBJ1-2, with TRBD1 matching over 8 bases. This clonotype was sampled from a boy aged 5-17 years in good health and CMV-seronegative. CDR3 sequence reads: CASSIGTGLPYGYTF. The CDR3 coding sequence is TGTGCCAGCAGCATCGGGACAGGCCTCCCCTATGGCTACACCTTC. Filled out from reference TRBV7-9 and TRBJ1-2, the complete variable domain reads DTGVSQNPRHKITKRGQNVTFRCDPISEHNRLYWYRQTLGQGPEFLTYFQNEAQLEKSRLLSDRFSAERPKGSFSTLEIQRTEQGDSAMYLCASSIGTGLPYGYTFGSGTRLTVV.